This TCR beta chain comes out of a study of cytomegalovirus exposure and HLA in healthy donors. CDR1 and CDR2 (germline): LGHNA, YSLEER. Trimming took 0 bases from V and 1 from J; bases not matched to a gene: 10. This CDR3 region has 18 residues. The PCR contained 60 Vbeta and 13 Jbeta primers. Produced via immunoSEQ multiplex PCR; TCRdb's table is partial and in-frame only. The sample table sets out about 100,000 clones. Though probably carrying unrecorded immune exposures, donors were nominally healthy at sampling. The chain is built from TRBV4-3 and TRBJ1-1; 8 nucleotides agree with TRBD1. Material: PBMCs. The TCR sequence derives from a man aged 45-65 years in good health and CMV-seronegative. CDR3 protein: CASSQDPSITGGNTEAFF. CDR3 nucleotides: TGCGCCAGCAGCCAAGACCCATCGATTACAGGGGGGAACACTGAAGCTTTCTTT.